One sample yielded the 11 T cell receptor beta chains listed below, sequenced in a study of blood T cell repertoires in COVID-19. Clones were read by immunoSEQ multiplex PCR, and TCRdb kept only the in-frame ones, dropping some. The sample includes about 200,000 clones, around 91% of them seen just once. The sample consisted of peripheral blood. Receptors originate from a middle-aged man with acute or convalescent COVID-19.

This CDR3 is CASSNIAGVETQYF. The CDR3 DNA reads as TGTGCCAGCAGCAACATAGCGGGGGTCGAGACCCAGTACTTC. The V call is TRBV21-1, the J call TRBJ2-5; the D call of TRBD2 is as the table states it, not checked on the DNA. TRBV21-1 is marked as a pseudogene. This CDR3 is 14 amino acids long.

The gene calls are TRBV7-9 and TRBJ1-1, with D perhaps matching TRBD1 (5 bases). V was cut by 8 bases and J by 0 bases, with 19 bases left in between. There are 16 residues in the CDR3. Germline V lookup: CDR1 SEHNR, CDR2 FQNEAQ (reference sequence). The CDR3 bases are TGTGCCAGCTTTGGTGGGGGGACTACCATGAACACTGAAGCTTTCTTT. Translating gives CASFGGGTTMNTEAFF.

This clone was seen a handful of times. Other DNA sequences from this sample encode an identical CDR3 as well. J is TRBJ1-1 and V is TRBV30, with 7 positions matching TRBD1. From germline, CDR1 is GTSNPN and CDR2 SVGIG (reference sequence). This CDR3 contains 11 residues. V dropped 5 bases and J dropped 5; count of bases not matched to a gene: 2. In DNA, the CDR3 is TGTGCCTGGGCCAGGGGGACTGAAGCTTTCTTT. This translates into CAWARGTEAFF.

V usage is TRBV20-1 and J usage is TRBJ2-2, with 7 bases matching TRBD2. With V trimmed by 3 bases and J by 0 bases, 7 bases remained unmatched. This CDR3 has 16 amino acids. Looked up from germline, CDR1 is DFQATT and CDR2 is SNEGSKA (reference sequence). The CDR3 sequence: CSASGVGGTNTGELFF. CDR3 sequence (DNA): TGCAGTGCTAGTGGTGTGGGGGGGACGAACACCGGGGAGCTGTTTTTT.

The rearrangement uses TRBV6-1 and TRBJ1-5; 7 bases match TRBD1. The CDR3 has 15 residues. Germline loops: CDR1 MNHNS, CDR2 SASEGT. Trimming at V came to 3 bases and at J to 5 bases, leaving 7 bases not matched to a gene. The CDR3 DNA reads TGTGCCAGCAGTGATTGGGGGACAGATCATCAGCCCCAGCATTTT. It yields the protein CASSDWGTDHQPQHF.

This chain connects TRBV19 to TRBJ2-1; TRBD1 agrees at 9 bases. Unmatched junction bases numbered 5, after V lost 6 bases and J lost 2 bases. The CDR3 loop spans 15 amino acids. In germline, CDR1 is LNHDA, CDR2 SQIVND (reference sequence). CDR3 sequence reads: CASSLGQGTYNEQFF. In nucleotides, the CDR3 is TGTGCCAGTAGCCTTGGACAGGGGACCTACAATGAGCAGTTCTTC.

This clone was detected only once. The chain's CDR3 is CASRENREINYGYTF. In DNA form, the CDR3 reads TGTGCCAGCAGGGAAAACAGAGAGATTAACTATGGCTACACCTTC. The chain employs TRBV2 and TRBJ1-2; no clear D gene. CDR3 length: 15 residues. Trimming stripped 6 bases from V and 1 base from J, with 15 bases between. From germline, CDR1 is SNHLY and CDR2 FYNNEI.

The CDR3 nucleotides read TGTGCCAGCAGCATTACTAGCGGGTTACTGACGAACACCGGGGAGCTGTTTTTT. It translates to CASSITSGLLTNTGELFF. The rearrangement joins TRBV11-2 to TRBJ2-2, with 9 bases identical to TRBD2. Germline CDR1 is SGHAT and CDR2 is FQNNGV. The ends lost 5 bases at V and 0 bases at J; junction bases unmatched: 10. The CDR3 loop spans 18 amino acids.

This rearrangement joins TRBV27 to TRBJ1-1, with a possible D match to TRBD1 (5 bases). The CDR3 is 14 amino acids. Trimming stripped 0 bases from V and 6 bases from J, with 11 bases between. Looked up from germline, CDR1 is MNHEY and CDR2 is SMNVEV (reference sequence). Here the CDR3 DNA reads TGTGCCAGCAGTTTATCAAGGGGCGGGGCTGAAGCTTTCTTT. Protein product: CASSLSRGGAEAFF.

The genes are TRBV7-2 and TRBJ1-3; 9 positions agree with TRBD1. Losses at the gene ends were 5 bases for V and 0 bases for J; bases not matched to a gene: 8. The CDR3 sequence is 17 residues long. Germline assignment: CDR1 SGHTA and CDR2 FQGNSA. The CDR3 sequence: CASSTGTGPNSGNTIYF. DNA for the CDR3: TGTGCCAGCAGCACCGGGACAGGGCCTAACTCTGGAAACACCATATATTTT.

This rearrangement joins TRBV5-1 to TRBJ2-7; 9 bases fit TRBD2. Germline CDR1 and CDR2: SGHRS and YFSETQ. The CDR3 is 15 amino acids. V was clipped by 0 bases and J by 2 bases; unmatched bases: 3. CDR3 amino acids: CASSLVTSGTYEQYF. The CDR3 region has the DNA TGCGCCAGCAGCTTGGTGACTAGCGGTACCTACGAGCAGTACTTC. The entire variable domain, with the rest obtained from reference TRBV5-1 and TRBJ2-7, is as follows: KAGVTQTPRYLIKTRGQQVTLSCSPISGHRSVSWYQQTPGQGLQFLFEYFSETQRNKGNFPGRFSGRQFSNSRSEMNVSTLELGDSALYLCASSLVTSGTYEQYFGPGTRLTVT.